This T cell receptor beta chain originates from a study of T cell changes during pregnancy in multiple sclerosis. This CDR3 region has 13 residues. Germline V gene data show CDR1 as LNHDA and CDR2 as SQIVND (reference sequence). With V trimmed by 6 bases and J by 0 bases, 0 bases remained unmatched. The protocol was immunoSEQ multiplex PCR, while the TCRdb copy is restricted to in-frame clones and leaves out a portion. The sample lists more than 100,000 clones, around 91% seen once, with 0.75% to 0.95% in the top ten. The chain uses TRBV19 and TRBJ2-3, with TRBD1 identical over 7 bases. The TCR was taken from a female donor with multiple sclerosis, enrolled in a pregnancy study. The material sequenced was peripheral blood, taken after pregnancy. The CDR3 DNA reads TGTGCCAGTAGACAGGGGAGCACAGATACGCAGTATTTT. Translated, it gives CASRQGSTDTQYF.